This T cell receptor beta chain originates from a study of blood T cell repertoires in COVID-19 (dated by TCRdb to the early 2020s). The study in broad terms: Samples from collaborators originated in the United States, Italy and Spain and spanned both the acute and convalescent phases of COVID-19. The material from the prospective study consisted of cDNA or gDNA derived from T cells, B-cell-depleted T cells, or PBMCs. The dataset comprised deeply sampled blood TCRbeta repertoires from subjects exposed to, actively infected with, or recovered from COVID-19. The repertoires were released in a freely available public database meant as a resource for research on the immune response to SARS-CoV-2. Samples were obtained from the ongoing ImmuneRACE study (first 160 participants) and from over 1,000 subjects provided by 6 global collaborators. A de-identified subject ID, COVID-19 status, age in years and sex were almost always included in the sample metadata. Where HLA class I and class II types were available, the types were taken from metadata supplied by the sample provider, not from assay-based typing. General conclusions and limits of the study: The amount of clinical and demographic metadata varied by source and participant and was provided uncurated.

Enrolling through a virtual design, the prospective study's participants ranged in age from roughly 18 to 95 years and lived across 24 United States geographic areas. To assign participants to cohorts, the prospective study relied on clinical history that participants themselves reported in a screening survey and a study questionnaire. Recovered participants in ImmuneRACE Cohort 3 were defined by two consecutive negative NP/OP PCR tests, clearance by a healthcare professional, or resolution of symptoms. Each participant in the prospective study had whole blood, serum and a nasopharyngeal or oropharyngeal swab collected by mobile phlebotomists. Prospective study participants could optionally give additional blood draws and questionnaires over a 2-month period. Before DNA extraction, prospective study blood samples were shipped either frozen or at room temperature. Of note for this clone: Its specific antigen is unknown. The input lacks base qualities; no much larger clone sits a single base away.

The immunoSEQ Assay, a bias-controlled multiplex PCR, was used to amplify TCRbeta CDR3 regions from genomic DNA. The authors processed their data as follows. Nucleated cell counts per sample were estimated from amplification of reference gene primers within the assay. To quantify the absolute abundance of each unique TCRbeta CDR3 rearrangement, sequence reads were collapsed and filtered. Productive Simpson clonality was computed per sample as the square root of Simpson's diversity index over productive rearrangements. Imported from immuneACCESS, the table was reduced by TCRdb to in-frame sequences with V and J called. These copies leave out some clones; in studies compared against another copy, an unresolved V gene accounts for under half, and the cause of the remainder is not known. V and J calls and clone size come straight from that table; D and trimming were deduced from the DNA. Counted in this sample were 250,000 to 350,000 clones; approximately 92% of them appeared once. Approximately 2.5% of the sample lies in the top ten.

From cysteine to phenylalanine, the CDR3 is 15 amino acids long. The only DNA kept is the CDR3, 45 bases in frame from the first base. The germline V gene sets CDR1 to SGHTA and CDR2 to FQGTGA. V drops 5 bases and J drops 0 bases, leaving 12 bases in between. The sequenced sample was PBMCs or T cells enriched from blood (not recorded which). This receptor was obtained from a woman younger than 35 who had recovered from COVID-19. The V gene is TRBV7-3 and the J gene is TRBJ2-3; matching of 6 bases hints at TRBD1 as the D gene. In nucleotides, the sequence is TGTGCCAGCAGCCCCCAGGGACAAAGCACAGATACGCAGTATTTT. Its translation is CASSPQGQSTDTQYF.